The 32 T cell receptor beta chains reported below all come from one sample, sequenced in a study of T cell responses to AZD1222 COVID-19 vaccine. Here immunoSEQ multiplex PCR was the method, and the copy in TCRdb shows in-frame clones only, minus some. This table holds 90,000 to 110,000 clones, 85% to 90% found once. Sequencing was performed on peripheral blood, taken on day 0 of AZD1222 vaccination. The receptors originated from an adult in good health.

This rearrangement joins TRBV2 to TRBJ1-6; the D is unclear. Germline-derived CDR1 and CDR2 are SNHLY and FYNNEI. Trimming took 8 bases from V and 6 from J, leaving 11 bases between them. The CDR3 is made up of 13 amino acids. CDR3 coding DNA: TGTGCCAGCGGGGTGCGTCTTAATTCACCCCTCCACTTT. Translated, it gives CASGVRLNSPLHF.

This sequence joins TRBV28 and TRBJ1-1; no reliable D call. V was clipped by 3 bases and J by 4 bases, with 21 bases between them. Germline V lookup: CDR1 MDHEN, CDR2 SYDVKM. The CDR3 spans 17 residues. CDR3 loop: CASSFELTYGFPTEAFF. The DNA of the CDR3 is TGTGCCAGCAGTTTTGAATTGACCTACGGTTTCCCCACTGAAGCTTTCTTT.

This rearrangement joins TRBV6-5 to TRBJ1-2; D possibly corresponds to TRBD1 (6 bases). The V gene lost 6 bases and the J gene lost 5 bases, with 13 bases spanning the gap. Germline V lookup: CDR1 MNHEY, CDR2 SVGAGI. The CDR3 is made up of 13 amino acids. The CDR3 DNA is TGTGCCAGCAGCCCGGACAGCTTTTATGGCTACACCTTC. This sequence encodes CASSPDSFYGYTF.

The chain joins TRBV27 to TRBJ1-1, with 7 bases that match TRBD1. Germline V gives CDR1 MNHEY, CDR2 SMNVEV (reference sequence). V was clipped by 5 bases and J by 11 bases; unmatched bases: 11. The CDR3 is made up of 13 amino acids. In DNA form, the CDR3 reads TGTGCCAGCAGTAGTGAGGGGGCGCGTAACGCTTTCTTT. Protein sequence: CASSSEGARNAFF.

The rearrangement links TRBV5-1 to TRBJ1-2; D call uncertain. The V end was cut by 0 bases, the J end by 8 bases, with 14 bases between. CDR3 length: 14 amino acids. CDR1 is SGHRS and CDR2 is YFSETQ in the germline V gene. In nucleotides, the CDR3 is TGCGCCAGCAGCTTGGAATCCGGGCCCCGAGGCTACACCTTC. Protein sequence: CASSLESGPRGYTF.

The chain employs TRBV4-1 and TRBJ1-1; tentatively, D is TRBD1 (5 bases). Germline CDR1 and CDR2: MGHRA and YSYEKL. This CDR3 spans 14 amino acids. Trimming pared 5 bases from V and 5 bases from J, leaving 15 bases between. The CDR3: CASSSWAGLTEAFF. The CDR3 DNA is TGCGCCAGCAGCTCATGGGCAGGGCTAACTGAAGCTTTCTTT.

This chain joins TRBV5-6 and TRBJ1-3; D ambiguous. CDR1 and CDR2 (germline): SGHDT, YYEEEE. The V and J ends lost 1 base and 2 bases respectively, with 7 bases between them. This CDR3 is built from 14 residues. CDR3 loop: CASSLYQAGNTIYF. The CDR3 nucleotides are TGTGCCAGCAGCTTGTATCAGGCTGGAAACACCATATATTTT. Full variable domain (remainder filled in from reference TRBV5-6 and TRBJ1-3): DAGVTQSPTHLIKTRGQQVTLRCSPKSGHDTVSWYQQALGQGPQFIFQYYEEEERQRGNFPDRFSGHQFPNYSSELNVNALLLGDSALYLCASSLYQAGNTIYFGEGSWLTVV.

This clone was counted a few times. The J gene is TRBJ1-2, the V gene TRBV5-1; D unresolved. Trimming left V 4 bases short and J 4 bases short, with 17 bases between. The germline CDR1 and CDR2 sequences are SGHRS and YFSETQ. The CDR3 extends over 15 amino acids. CDR3 bases: TGCGCCAGCAGCCCATCCGCGGGCTATTCCTATGGCTACACCTTC. Translated, it gives CASSPSAGYSYGYTF.

The rearrangement uses TRBV6-5 and TRBJ1-3, with D unresolved. The length of the CDR3 is 14 residues. Trimming removed 6 bases from V and 0 bases from J, with 9 bases in between. Germline values: CDR1 MNHEY, CDR2 SVGAGI. CDR3 region: CASRENNSGNTIYF. CDR3 nucleotides: TGTGCCAGCAGGGAGAATAACTCTGGAAACACCATATATTTT.

Only a few counts were recorded for this clone. This CDR3 reads CSAESNYGYTF. CDR3 sequence (DNA): TGCAGTGCTGAGTCTAACTATGGCTACACCTTC. The V gene is TRBV20-1, the J gene TRBJ1-2; no firm D call. V was clipped by 5 bases and J by 0 bases, with 4 bases between them. The CDR3 is made up of 11 amino acids. Looked up from germline, CDR1 is DFQATT and CDR2 is SNEGSKA (reference sequence).

The rearrangement links TRBV6-5 to TRBJ1-1, with D possibly matching TRBD1 (5 bases). Germline-derived CDR1 and CDR2 are MNHEY and SVGAGI. Deletions cut 6 bases from V and 11 bases from J, with 19 bases between. The CDR3 consists of 13 residues. The CDR3: CASSPWGPIGAFF. The CDR3 DNA reads as TGTGCCAGCAGCCCCTGGGGACCCATTGGGGCTTTCTTT.

The chain combines TRBV19 with TRBJ2-3; D remains unclear. This CDR3 contains 11 residues. Trimming took 3 bases from V and 5 from J, leaving 3 bases between them. Germline V lookup: CDR1 LNHDA, CDR2 SQIVND (reference sequence). The CDR3 region has the DNA TGTGCCAGTAGTATGGAAGATACGCAGTATTTT. Translated: CASSMEDTQYF.

This clone was recorded once. The gene calls are TRBV6-5 and TRBJ1-2; weak D call: TRBD1 (6 bases). The germline V gene encodes CDR1 MNHEY and CDR2 SVGAGI. Trimming cost V 1 base and J 2 bases, with 8 bases left between them. This CDR3 comprises 14 residues. The CDR3 DNA sequence: TGTGCCAGCAGTTACTTAGGGGGGAACTATGGCTACACCTTC. Protein product: CASSYLGGNYGYTF.

The chain links TRBV9 to TRBJ1-6; 9 bases are a match to TRBD1. The CDR3 loop spans 19 amino acids. Per the germline V gene, CDR1 is SGDLS and CDR2 is YYNGEE. The trim removed 3 bases at V and 8 bases at J, leaving 18 bases unmatched. The DNA of the CDR3 is TGTGCCAGCAGCGGATACCGGAGACAGGGGGTGAATACCGATTCACCCCTCCACTTT. Translation gives CASSGYRRQGVNTDSPLHF. The full variable domain, rest sourced from reference TRBV9 and TRBJ1-6, is DSGVTQTPKHLITATGQRVTLRCSPRSGDLSVYWYQQSLDQGLQFLIQYYNGEERAKGNILERFSAQQFPDLHSELNLSSLELGDSALYFCASSGYRRQGVNTDSPLHFGNGTRLTVT.

The chain links TRBV29-1 to TRBJ1-2; 9 nucleotides match TRBD1. The CDR3 is 13 amino acids. CDR1 is SQVTM, CDR2 ANQGSEA, per germline. V gave up 7 bases and J gave up 2 bases; unmatched junction bases: 5. DNA for the CDR3: TGCAGCGGATGGGACAGGGCAAACTATGGCTACACCTTC. This encodes CSGWDRANYGYTF.

The rearrangement joins TRBV20-1 to TRBJ2-5; D is undetermined. Trimming took 3 bases from V and 5 from J, leaving 7 bases between them. Germline lookup yields CDR1 DFQATT and CDR2 SNEGSKA (reference sequence). This CDR3 has 11 residues. CDR3 in amino acids: CSARPRETQYF. In nucleotides, the CDR3 is TGCAGTGCTAGGCCCCGGGAGACCCAGTACTTC.

This rearrangement joins TRBV4-1 to TRBJ1-2, with D possibly being TRBD1 (6 bases). Germline CDR1 reads MGHRA; CDR2 reads YSYEKL. V was pared by 3 bases and J by 7 bases, with 21 bases between. The length of the CDR3 is 16 residues. The CDR3 DNA reads as TGCGCCAGCAGCCACCTGGTAGGGCAGGGGTTCCGTGGCTACACCTTC. This encodes CASSHLVGQGFRGYTF.

The chain recombines TRBV3-1 (or the pseudogene TRBV3-2) with TRBJ2-5; TRBD2 matches at 11 bases. Germline-derived CDR1 and CDR2 are LGHDT and YNNKEL (reference sequence). The length of the CDR3 is 18 residues. V shed 0 bases and J 4 bases; nucleotides not matched to a gene: 10. The CDR3 region has the DNA TGTGCCAGCAGCCAAGACACTAGCGGGAGCTATGTAGGAGAGACCCAGTACTTC. Protein sequence: CASSQDTSGSYVGETQYF.

This clone was observed a single time. The V and J genes are TRBV15 and TRBJ2-3; 11 bases line up with TRBD1. The CDR3 totals 17 residues. The J segment lost 5 bases and the V segment lost 0 bases, leaving 7 bases of the junction unmatched. Germline V gives CDR1 LNHNV, CDR2 YYDKDF (reference sequence). CDR3 sequence reads: CATSRDYGQGARDTQYF. CDR3 bases: TGTGCCACCAGCAGAGATTACGGACAGGGGGCGAGAGATACGCAGTATTTT. Together with reference TRBV15 and TRBJ2-3, the CDR3 gives the full variable domain: DAMVIQNPRYQVTQFGKPVTLSCSQTLNHNVMYWYQQKSSQAPKLLFHYYDKDFNNEADTPDNFQSRRPNTSFCFLDIRSPGLGDTAMYLCATSRDYGQGARDTQYFGPGTRLTVL.

The table lists this clone with a few counts. The V and J genes are TRBV14 and TRBJ1-2; the D gene is possibly TRBD1 (5 bases). The CDR3 is made up of 14 amino acids. CDR1 and CDR2 from the germline V gene are SGHDN and FVKESK. The V and J ends lost 1 base and 3 bases respectively, with 9 bases between them. In nucleotides, the CDR3 is TGTGCCAGCAGCCAAGTCGGCAGGGACTATGGCTACACCTTC. Amino acids: CASSQVGRDYGYTF.

The V gene is TRBV6-1, the J gene TRBJ2-5; tentatively, D is TRBD2 (5 bases). The CDR3 has 14 residues. The germline V gene encodes CDR1 MNHNS and CDR2 SASEGT. V was shortened by 1 base and J by 4 bases, with 10 bases between the two germline ends. The CDR3 bases are TGTGCCAGCAGTGAAGGGTATAGCGCAGAGACCCAGTACTTC. It yields the protein CASSEGYSAETQYF.

The chain employs TRBV27 and TRBJ1-5; the match to TRBD1 covers 7 bases. J was trimmed by 7 bases and V by 3 bases; bases with no gene match: 6. Germline CDR1 is MNHEY and CDR2 is SMNVEV (reference sequence). The CDR3 totals 14 residues. CDR3 nucleotide sequence: TGTGCCAGCAGTTTTCAACAGGGGCACCAGCCCCAGCATTTT. This gives the protein CASSFQQGHQPQHF.

The chain uses TRBV2 and TRBJ2-2, with 7 bases fitting TRBD1. This CDR3 is 14 amino acids long. V lost 8 bases, J lost 6 bases, and 9 bases stayed unmatched. Germline V gene lookup returns CDR1 SNHLY and CDR2 FYNNEI. The CDR3 region is CASLKTGSSGELFF. In DNA, the CDR3 is TGTGCCAGCTTAAAGACAGGGTCGTCCGGGGAGCTGTTTTTT.

The CDR3 is CASSYPTSGSTFEQFF. The CDR3 coding sequence is TGTGCCAGCAGTTACCCGACTAGCGGGAGTACCTTTGAGCAGTTCTTC. This sequence joins TRBV6-2 or TRBV6-3 and TRBJ2-1, with 12 bases that match TRBD2. The CDR3 is 16 amino acids. After removal of 2 bases from V and 9 bases from J, the junction contained 8 bases not matched to a gene. Per the germline V gene, CDR1 is MNHEY and CDR2 is SVGEGT.

This chain joins TRBV11-2 and TRBJ2-3; 8 nucleotides align to TRBD2. Germline assignment: CDR1 SGHAT and CDR2 FQNNGV. The CDR3 loop spans 16 amino acids. After removal of 4 bases from V and 3 bases from J, the junction contained 9 bases not matched to a gene. The CDR3: CASSSPRGGATDTQYF. CDR3 coding DNA: TGTGCCAGCAGCTCTCCCCGGGGGGGAGCAACAGATACGCAGTATTTT.

The J gene is TRBJ2-4, the V gene TRBV7-9; tentatively, D is TRBD1 (5 bases). The V end lost 5 bases, the J end lost 3 bases, and 8 bases lay between the germline ends. The CDR3 has 13 residues. Looked up from germline, CDR1 is SEHNR and CDR2 is FQNEAQ (reference sequence). The DNA of the CDR3 is TGTGCCAGCAGCGCAGACAGCAAAAACATTCAGTACTTC. Translated, it gives CASSADSKNIQYF.

This clone was seen more than once but under ten times. The gene calls are TRBV5-6 and TRBJ2-7; D possibly corresponds to TRBD1 (6 bases). The CDR3 runs to 14 residues. Germline loops: CDR1 SGHDT, CDR2 YYEEEE. V was cut by 0 bases and J by 5 bases, with 12 bases left in between. CDR3 bases: TGTGCCAGCAGCTTGGGTTGGGCAGGGGACGAGCAGTACTTC. It translates to CASSLGWAGDEQYF.

The rearrangement joins TRBV2 to TRBJ1-6; weak D call: TRBD1 (6 bases). Germline assignment: CDR1 SNHLY and CDR2 FYNNEI. The CDR3 is 15 residues long. The V end was cut by 4 bases, the J end by 7 bases, with 14 bases between. CDR3 loop: CASSVRDRRNSPLHF. CDR3 nucleotide sequence: TGTGCCAGCAGTGTGCGTGACAGGAGAAATTCACCCCTCCACTTT.

The rearrangement links TRBV7-9 to TRBJ2-7; maybe TRBD1 (5 bases). The CDR3 spans 16 residues. Trimming left V 5 bases short and J 4 bases short, with 21 bases between. Germline-derived CDR1 and CDR2 are SEHNR and FQNEAQ (reference sequence). In DNA form, the CDR3 reads TGTGCCAGCAGCCGGACCGATGGGGCCGGAATATACGAGCAGTACTTC. The encoded protein is CASSRTDGAGIYEQYF.

The V gene is TRBV10-3, the J gene TRBJ2-1; D may correspond to TRBD1 or TRBD2 (6 bases each). The CDR3 spans 15 residues. The V end was cut by 5 bases, the J end by 7 bases, with 18 bases between. Germline V gives CDR1 ENHRY, CDR2 SYGVKD. The CDR3, as DNA: TGTGCCATCAGTCGTCGGGGGCAGTCAGGGAATGAGCAGTTCTTC. Encoded protein: CAISRRGQSGNEQFF.

The chain uses TRBV7-2 and TRBJ2-7; D is ambiguous. The ends were cut back, 5 bases at V and 0 bases at J, with 11 bases in the middle. Germline values: CDR1 SGHTA, CDR2 FQGNSA. CDR3 length: 14 amino acids. The CDR3 DNA is TGTGCCAGCAGCCAATCTAGAAGCTCCTACGAGCAGTACTTC. As protein: CASSQSRSSYEQYF.

The rearrangement uses TRBV19 and TRBJ2-2; 9 nucleotides match TRBD2. The CDR3 loop spans 15 amino acids. V was clipped by 4 bases and J by 6 bases; unmatched bases: 6. Germline V lookup: CDR1 LNHDA, CDR2 SQIVND (reference sequence). The CDR3, as DNA: TGTGCCAGTAGTAGTTTGCGGACTAGCGCCGGGGAGCTGTTTTTT. Protein sequence: CASSSLRTSAGELFF.